The next 16 T cell receptor beta chains were all read from a single sample in a study of T cell changes during pregnancy in multiple sclerosis. Sequenced by immunoSEQ multiplex PCR; TCRdb stores in-frame clones only, minus some. The table has approximately 20,000 clones, around 90% seen once. This material consisted of CD8+ T cells from peripheral blood mononuclear cells, taken after pregnancy. These receptor sequences come from a female donor in good health, enrolled as a control in a pregnancy study.

V is TRBV4-3 and J is TRBJ2-7, with 8 positions matching TRBD1. Germline V gives CDR1 LGHNA, CDR2 YSLEER. V trimming: 0 bases; J trimming: 7 bases; junction bases outside the gene matches: 11. The CDR3 covers 16 residues. The CDR3 is CASSQDLAGGDGEQYF. DNA of the CDR3: TGCGCCAGCAGCCAAGATCTGGCAGGGGGCGACGGGGAGCAGTACTTC.

The J gene is TRBJ1-2, the V gene TRBV29-1; weak D call: TRBD1 (6 bases). V lost 2 bases and J 7 bases, leaving 8 bases between the germline ends. This CDR3 comprises 11 residues. Germline values: CDR1 SQVTM, CDR2 ANQGSEA. The CDR3 reads CSVESRGGYTF. The CDR3 nucleotides read TGCAGCGTTGAAAGCAGGGGTGGCTACACCTTC.

This chain uses TRBV29-1 with TRBJ2-1, with 11 nucleotides matching TRBD1. The germline V gene encodes CDR1 SQVTM and CDR2 ANQGSEA. J gave up 5 bases and V 7 bases, and 1 base lay outside the gene matches. The CDR3 spans 12 residues. CDR3 bases: TGCAGCGGGGGACAGGGGGACAATGAGCAGTTCTTC. The encoded protein is CSGGQGDNEQFF.

The J gene is TRBJ1-1, the V gene TRBV5-6; possibly TRBD1 for D (6 bases). Germline CDR1 SGHDT, CDR2 YYEEEE. CDR3 length equals 18 residues. The V end was cut by 1 base, the J end by 6 bases, with 25 bases between. CDR3 sequence: CASSLFKTTNRASAEAFF. The CDR3 DNA reads as TGTGCCAGCAGCTTGTTTAAAACGACAAACAGGGCGTCTGCTGAAGCTTTCTTT.

The V call is TRBV27, the J call TRBJ2-1; the D gene is possibly TRBD2 (6 bases). V dropped 10 bases and J dropped 7 bases, with 14 bases sitting between them. The CDR3 is 12 amino acids. In germline, CDR1 is MNHEY, CDR2 SMNVEV (reference sequence). CDR3 sequence (DNA): TGTGCCATCCTCACTGGGGGGAATGAGCAGTTCTTC. Translation: CAILTGGNEQFF.

The chain has TRBV7-9 and TRBJ2-1, with 7 bases lining up with TRBD2. Germline loops: CDR1 SEHNR, CDR2 FQNEAQ (reference sequence). The CDR3 has 15 amino acids. J lost 2 bases, V lost 5 bases, and 6 bases had no gene match. The CDR3 DNA reads TGTGCCAGCAGCCGCGCCGGGGGGACCTACAATGAGCAGTTCTTC. Its translation is CASSRAGGTYNEQFF.

The chain combines TRBV6-5 with TRBJ2-3; 7 nucleotides align to TRBD2. The CDR3 spans 16 residues. With 2 bases clipped from V and 2 bases from J, the junction kept 7 bases outside the gene matches. Germline V gene data show CDR1 as MNHEY and CDR2 as SVGAGI. The CDR3 loop reads CASSYGVAGATDTQYF. The CDR3 nucleotides read TGTGCCAGCAGTTACGGGGTAGCGGGTGCCACAGATACGCAGTATTTT.

This rearrangement joins TRBV14 to TRBJ1-1; D is possibly TRBD1 (5 bases). The V and J ends lost 2 bases and 4 bases respectively, with 11 bases between them. The length of the CDR3 is 14 residues. The germline gives CDR1 SGHDN, CDR2 FVKESK. The CDR3 loop is CASSQTGWGTEAFF. In DNA form, the CDR3 reads TGTGCCAGCAGCCAAACAGGCTGGGGCACTGAAGCTTTCTTT.

The chain combines TRBV27 with TRBJ1-2; no clear D. The CDR3 has 13 amino acids. Germline CDR1 and CDR2: MNHEY and SMNVEV (reference sequence). The V gene lost 5 bases and the J gene lost 6 bases, with 13 bases spanning the gap. The CDR3: CASSGSQRDGYTF. Here the CDR3 DNA reads TGTGCCAGCAGTGGGTCACAGAGAGATGGCTACACCTTC.

The chain couples TRBV11-3 to TRBJ2-1, with 11 bases that match TRBD1. Germline trimming cut 3 bases from V and 6 bases from J; bases unmatched to any gene: 7. CDR1 is SGHNT, CDR2 YENEEA, per germline. The CDR3 is made up of 16 amino acids. The CDR3 spells CASSFPGQGVVNEQFF. CDR3 nucleotides: TGTGCCAGCAGCTTCCCGGGACAGGGGGTAGTCAATGAGCAGTTCTTC.

V gene TRBV7-6 combines with J gene TRBJ1-4, with 9 positions matching TRBD1. In germline, CDR1 is SGHVS, CDR2 FNYEAQ. There are 16 residues in the CDR3. Trimming at V came to 5 bases and at J to 7 bases, leaving 11 bases not matched to a gene. As DNA, the CDR3 is TGTGCCAGCAGCCTTGGACAGGGGTACGAGGGTGAAAAACTGTTTTTT. Translated: CASSLGQGYEGEKLFF.

The chain carries TRBV9 and TRBJ2-3, with D possibly matching TRBD2 (6 bases). Germline-derived CDR1 and CDR2 are SGDLS and YYNGEE. This CDR3 has 16 residues. Trimming stripped 2 bases from V and 2 bases from J, with 15 bases between. The CDR3 bases are TGTGCCAGCAGCGTCCCGGGGCGGGGATACACAGATACGCAGTATTTT. This gives the protein CASSVPGRGYTDTQYF.

This clone was found a few times. The gene calls are TRBV27 and TRBJ1-6; D gene ambiguous. The germline V gene encodes CDR1 MNHEY and CDR2 SMNVEV (reference sequence). V lost 5 bases, J lost 10 bases, and 9 bases lay in between. The CDR3 totals 12 residues. This CDR3 reads CASSPTGSPLHF. The CDR3 nucleotides read TGTGCCAGCAGTCCGACGGGATCACCCCTCCACTTT.

V and J are TRBV7-9 and TRBJ1-1; no clear D. V lost 5 bases and J 1 base, leaving 11 bases between the germline ends. This CDR3 contains 14 residues. Germline CDR1 SEHNR, CDR2 FQNEAQ (reference sequence). CDR3 in amino acids: CASSPPSKNTEAFF. DNA for the CDR3: TGTGCCAGCAGCCCCCCCTCTAAGAACACTGAAGCTTTCTTT.

This sequence joins TRBV18 and TRBJ1-1; TRBD1 might be the D (5 bases). V lost 5 bases and J 7 bases, leaving 17 bases between the germline ends. The CDR3 is 14 residues long. Germline assignment: CDR1 KGHSH and CDR2 LQKENI. The CDR3 DNA is TGTGCCAGCTCATGGGGTCGGGGGACGGATGAAGCTTTCTTT. This codes for CASSWGRGTDEAFF.

The V and J genes are TRBV4-3 and TRBJ2-1; 7 positions agree with TRBD1. Germline loops: CDR1 LGHNA, CDR2 YSLEER. The CDR3 is 15 amino acids. Unmatched junction bases numbered 2, after V lost 1 base and J lost 2 bases. The CDR3 DNA reads TGCGCCAGCAGCCAAGGAGGGGGCGCCTACAATGAGCAGTTCTTC. Protein: CASSQGGGAYNEQFF.